This T cell receptor beta chain is from a study of tumor-infiltrating lymphocytes in primary liver carcinoma. For the study at large: Tumors were staged T1-T3 N0M0 and measured about 4.2 to 10 cm across.

From 450 to 550 ng total RNA, TCR beta cDNA was generated with a primer in the constant region. Amplification in three nested multiplex PCR rounds with slightly modified ARM-PCR gave rise to TCR beta libraries. Via MiXCR, TCRdb re-called the multiplex PCR reads, giving one row per CDR3 protein. The repertoire consists of about 180,000 distinct CDR3 sequences, with about 55% occurring once and the leading ten covering about 72%. Notes on this clonotype: The antigen remains undetermined.

Blood RNA came from unsorted whole blood; germline DNA was also extracted. Study findings and constraints: Tumor-adjacent and tumor-blood pairs displayed less overlap than did pairs of tumor regions. Each sample was bulk and unsorted; consequently, CD4+ and CD8+ repertoires were not compared.

The sequence derives from a man aged 35-49 years with primary liver carcinoma and hepatitis B virus infection. The sample taken for sequencing was peripheral blood.

This CDR3 reads CASSPWTGDVGEQYF. The CDR3 DNA reads as TGTGCCAGCAGTCCCTGGACGGGGGACGTCGGCGAGCAGTACTTC. The chain uses TRBV12-3 or TRBV12-4 and TRBJ2-7; D possibly corresponds to TRBD2 (6 bases). V lost 5 bases to trimming and J lost 6 bases, with 20 bases between them. The CDR3 has 15 amino acids.